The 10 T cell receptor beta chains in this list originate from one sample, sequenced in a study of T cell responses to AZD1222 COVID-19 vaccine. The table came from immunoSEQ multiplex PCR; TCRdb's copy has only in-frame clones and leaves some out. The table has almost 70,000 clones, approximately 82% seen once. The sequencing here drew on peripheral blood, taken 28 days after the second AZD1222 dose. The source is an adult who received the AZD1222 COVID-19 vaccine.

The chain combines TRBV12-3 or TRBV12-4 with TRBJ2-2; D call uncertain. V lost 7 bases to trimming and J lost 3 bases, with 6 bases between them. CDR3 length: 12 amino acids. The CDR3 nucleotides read TGTGCCAGCATGGTGCACACCGGGGAGCTGTTTTTT. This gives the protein CASMVHTGELFF.

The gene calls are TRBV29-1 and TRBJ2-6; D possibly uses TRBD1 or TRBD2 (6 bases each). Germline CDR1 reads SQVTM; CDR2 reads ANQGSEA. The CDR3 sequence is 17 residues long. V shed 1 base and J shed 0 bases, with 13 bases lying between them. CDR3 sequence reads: CSVEVGGWGSGANVLTF. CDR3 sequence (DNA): TGCAGCGTTGAAGTCGGGGGCTGGGGCTCTGGGGCCAACGTCCTGACTTTC.

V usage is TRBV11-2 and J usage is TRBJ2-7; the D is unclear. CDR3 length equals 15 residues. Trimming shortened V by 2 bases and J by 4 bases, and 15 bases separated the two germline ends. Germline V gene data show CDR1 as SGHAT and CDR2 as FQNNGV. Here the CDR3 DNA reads TGTGCCAGCAGCTTAAGTACCGGGCCGCAATACGAGCAGTACTTC. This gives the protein CASSLSTGPQYEQYF.

CDR3 amino acids: CASIGGGKTQYF. In nucleotides, the CDR3 is TGTGCCAGCATAGGGGGAGGCAAGACCCAGTACTTC. The genes are TRBV6-5 and TRBJ2-5, with D tentatively TRBD1 or TRBD2 (6 bases each). This CDR3 contains 12 residues. The ends were cut back, 7 bases at V and 6 bases at J, with 12 bases in the middle. CDR1 is MNHEY and CDR2 is SVGAGI in the germline V gene.

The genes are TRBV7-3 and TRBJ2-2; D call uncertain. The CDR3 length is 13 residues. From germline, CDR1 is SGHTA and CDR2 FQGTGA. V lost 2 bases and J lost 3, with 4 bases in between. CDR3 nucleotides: TGTGCCAGCAGCTTAGGTTACACCGGGGAGCTGTTTTTT. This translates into CASSLGYTGELFF.

CDR3 DNA sequence: TGCGCCAGCAGCCCGAGCGGGGCTACCTACAATGAGCAGTTCTTC. Amino acid sequence: CASSPSGATYNEQFF. J is TRBJ2-1 and V is TRBV5-1; TRBD2 aligns across 7 bases. CDR1 is SGHRS and CDR2 is YFSETQ in the germline V gene. V lost 4 bases to trimming and J lost 2 bases; unmatched junction nucleotides: 6. CDR3 length: 15 amino acids.

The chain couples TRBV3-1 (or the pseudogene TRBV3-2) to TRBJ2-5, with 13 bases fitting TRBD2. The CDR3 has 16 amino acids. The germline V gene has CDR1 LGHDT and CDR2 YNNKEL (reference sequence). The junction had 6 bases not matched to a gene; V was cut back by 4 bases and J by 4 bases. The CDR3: CASSLHTSGRGETQYF. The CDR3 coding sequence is TGTGCCAGCAGCCTACATACTAGCGGGAGGGGAGAGACCCAGTACTTC.

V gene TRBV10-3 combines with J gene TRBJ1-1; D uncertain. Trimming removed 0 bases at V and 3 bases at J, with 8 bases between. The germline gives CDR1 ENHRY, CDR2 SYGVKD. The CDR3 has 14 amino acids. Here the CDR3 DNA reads TGTGCCATCAGTGAGTCAGGTGATCACACTGAAGCTTTCTTT. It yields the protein CAISESGDHTEAFF.

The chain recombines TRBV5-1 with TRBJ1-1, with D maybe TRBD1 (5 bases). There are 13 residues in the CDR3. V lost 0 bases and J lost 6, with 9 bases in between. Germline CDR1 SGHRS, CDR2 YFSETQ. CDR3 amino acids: CASSLGGKAEAFF. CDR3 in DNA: TGCGCCAGCAGCTTGGGGGGGAAGGCTGAAGCTTTCTTT.

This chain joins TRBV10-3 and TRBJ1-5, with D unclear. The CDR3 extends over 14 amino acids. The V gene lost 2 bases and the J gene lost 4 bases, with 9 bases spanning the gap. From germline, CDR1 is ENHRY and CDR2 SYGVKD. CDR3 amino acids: CAISEADKNQPQHF. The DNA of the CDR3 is TGTGCCATCAGTGAGGCCGACAAGAATCAGCCCCAGCATTTT.